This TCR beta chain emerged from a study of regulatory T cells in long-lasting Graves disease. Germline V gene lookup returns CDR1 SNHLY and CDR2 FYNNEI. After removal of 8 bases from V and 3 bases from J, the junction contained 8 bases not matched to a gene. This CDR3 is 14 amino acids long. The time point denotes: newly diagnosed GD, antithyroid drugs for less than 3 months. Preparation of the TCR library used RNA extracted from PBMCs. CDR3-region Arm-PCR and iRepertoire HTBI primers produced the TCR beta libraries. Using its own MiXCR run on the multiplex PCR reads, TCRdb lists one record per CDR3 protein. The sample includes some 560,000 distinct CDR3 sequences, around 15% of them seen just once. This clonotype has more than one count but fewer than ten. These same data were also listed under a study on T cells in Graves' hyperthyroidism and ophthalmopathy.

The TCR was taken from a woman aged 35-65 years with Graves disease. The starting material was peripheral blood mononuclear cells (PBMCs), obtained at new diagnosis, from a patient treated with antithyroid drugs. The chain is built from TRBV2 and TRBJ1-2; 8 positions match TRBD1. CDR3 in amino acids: CASEQNRGDYGYTF. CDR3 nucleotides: TGTGCCAGCGAACAGAACAGGGGGGACTATGGCTACACCTTC.